A selection of T cell receptor beta chains follows, all from one sample in a study of technical replicates of blood from a few donors. Sequenced by immunoSEQ multiplex PCR; TCRdb stores in-frame clones only, minus some. The profile covers 95,000 to 100,000 clones, with around 95% appearing a single time and approximately 0.22% taken by the ten largest. What was sequenced was T cells isolated from PBMCs. These receptor sequences come from a human donor in good health. The CDR3 runs from the conserved cysteine through the conserved F or W. D genes are given only for firm matches. The size field is filled for only some rows; it gives once, few, many or a size class.

size: -
V: TRBV19
D: TRBD1
J: TRBJ2-1
CDR3: CASSIVGTADEQFF
DNA: TGTGCCAGTAGTATAGTGGGGACAGCCGATGAGCAGTTCTTC

size: -
V: TRBV5-6
D: -
J: TRBJ1-2
CDR3: CASSLGTAGGYTF
DNA: TGTGCCAGCAGCTTGGGGACAGCAGGAGGCTACACCTTC

size: -
V: TRBV4-1
D: -
J: TRBJ2-5
CDR3: CASSQDGYSQETQYF
DNA: TGCGCCAGCAGCCAAGATGGTTACAGCCAAGAGACCCAGTACTTC

size: -
V: TRBV2
D: -
J: TRBJ1-2
CDR3: CASSPEGEVDGYTF
DNA: TGTGCCAGCAGCCCTGAGGGGGAAGTGGATGGCTACACCTTC

size: once
V: TRBV9
D: -
J: TRBJ1-2
CDR3: CASSVEGRGVYGYTF
DNA: TGTGCCAGCAGCGTAGAGGGCAGGGGAGTCTATGGCTACACCTTC

size: -
V: TRBV27
D: -
J: TRBJ2-2
CDR3: CASRAQNGLLVGELFF
DNA: TGTGCCAGCAGGGCCCAGAACGGACTGCTGGTCGGGGAGCTGTTTTTT

size: -
V: TRBV4-1
D: -
J: TRBJ2-7
CDR3: CASSQPGQSLYEQYF
DNA: TGCGCCAGCAGCCAACCTGGACAGTCTCTCTACGAGCAGTACTTC

size: -
V: TRBV11-3
D: -
J: TRBJ2-1
CDR3: CASSLAGNWDEQFF
DNA: TGTGCCAGCAGCTTGGCGGGGAACTGGGATGAGCAGTTCTTC

size: -
V: TRBV11-3
D: -
J: TRBJ2-5
CDR3: CASSQWGGMVETQYF
DNA: TGTGCCAGCAGCCAATGGGGCGGGATGGTAGAGACCCAGTACTTC

size: -
V: TRBV6-1
D: -
J: TRBJ1-1
CDR3: CASSYGVEAFF
DNA: TGTGCCAGCAGTTACGGAGTAGAAGCTTTCTTT

size: -
V: TRBV5-1
D: TRBD1
J: TRBJ1-2
CDR3: CASSLTGGDGYTF
DNA: TGCGCCAGCAGCTTGACAGGGGGCGATGGCTACACCTTC

size: -
V: TRBV28
D: -
J: TRBJ2-5
CDR3: CATKQGGRSQYF
DNA: TGTGCCACCAAACAGGGGGGGAGGTCCCAGTACTTC

size: -
V: TRBV6-6
D: TRBD2
J: TRBJ2-7
CDR3: CASSFSGGSPSYEQYF
DNA: TGTGCCAGCAGTTTTAGCGGGGGGTCCCCCTCCTACGAGCAGTACTTC

size: -
V: TRBV10-3
D: -
J: TRBJ2-1
CDR3: CAISAPSLAHEQFF
DNA: TGTGCCATCAGTGCCCCCTCACTTGCGCATGAGCAGTTCTTC

size: -
V: TRBV7-9
D: TRBD1
J: TRBJ2-2
CDR3: CASSWDRAAPGELFF
DNA: TGTGCCAGCAGCTGGGACAGGGCAGCACCCGGGGAGCTGTTTTTT

size: -
V: TRBV10-3
D: TRBD1
J: TRBJ2-2
CDR3: CAIRGQGRNTGELFF
DNA: TGTGCCATCAGGGGACAGGGTCGGAACACCGGGGAGCTGTTTTTT

size: -
V: TRBV5-1
D: TRBD1
J: TRBJ2-7
CDR3: CASSSTGGEQYF
DNA: TGCGCCAGCAGCTCGACAGGGGGCGAGCAGTACTTC

size: -
V: TRBV9
D: -
J: TRBJ2-7
CDR3: CASSGPEEEQYF
DNA: TGTGCCAGCAGCGGCCCCGAGGAAGAGCAGTACTTC

size: -
V: TRBV6-5
D: -
J: TRBJ2-7
CDR3: CASSSQGSKSYEQYF
DNA: TGTGCCAGCAGCTCCCAGGGTAGTAAGAGCTACGAGCAGTACTTC

size: -
V: TRBV11-3
D: -
J: TRBJ2-3
CDR3: CASSLGGPFTDTQYF
DNA: TGTGCCAGCAGCTTAGGGGGCCCCTTCACAGATACGCAGTATTTT

size: -
V: TRBV27
D: TRBD1
J: TRBJ2-7
CDR3: CASSDRDSFDEQYF
DNA: TGTGCCAGCAGTGACAGGGACAGCTTTGACGAGCAGTACTTC

size: -
V: TRBV5-4
D: -
J: TRBJ1-3
CDR3: CASSLGRGSGNTIYF
DNA: TGTGCCAGCAGCTTGGGGAGGGGCTCTGGAAACACCATATATTTT

size: -
V: TRBV18
D: -
J: TRBJ2-2
CDR3: CASSPLHIPRDTGELFF
DNA: TGTGCCAGCTCACCACTCCACATCCCCCGGGACACCGGGGAGCTGTTTTTT

size: -
V: TRBV6-1
D: -
J: TRBJ1-2
CDR3: CASSDERGSNYGYTF
DNA: TGTGCCAGCAGTGACGAAAGGGGATCGAACTATGGCTACACCTTC

size: -
V: TRBV6-5
D: -
J: TRBJ2-5
CDR3: CASSYSQETQYF
DNA: TGTGCCAGCAGTTACTCGCAGGAGACCCAGTACTTC

size: -
V: TRBV11-2
D: -
J: TRBJ1-5
CDR3: CASSLERDQPQHF
DNA: TGTGCCAGCAGCTTAGAAAGAGATCAGCCCCAGCATTTT

size: -
V: TRBV27
D: TRBD2
J: TRBJ2-1
CDR3: CASSHLSGGPHEQFF
DNA: TGTGCCAGCAGTCACCTGTCGGGGGGGCCTCATGAGCAGTTCTTC

size: -
V: TRBV4-2
D: TRBD1
J: TRBJ1-5
CDR3: CASSTRQGDIQPQHF
DNA: TGTGCCAGCAGCACGCGACAGGGGGACATCCAGCCCCAGCATTTT

size: -
V: TRBV6-5
D: TRBD1
J: TRBJ2-2
CDR3: CASSWDRVTGELFF
DNA: TGTGCCAGCAGTTGGGACAGGGTTACCGGGGAGCTGTTTTTT

size: -
V: TRBV4-1
D: -
J: TRBJ1-2
CDR3: CASSPGQTHDGYTF
DNA: TGCGCCAGCAGCCCAGGACAGACTCACGATGGCTACACCTTC

size: -
V: TRBV7-9
D: -
J: TRBJ2-1
CDR3: CASSLERFSYNEQFF
DNA: TGTGCCAGCAGCTTAGAGCGGTTTAGCTACAATGAGCAGTTCTTC

size: -
V: TRBV9
D: TRBD2
J: TRBJ2-1
CDR3: CASSVGGGVAGGNEQFF
DNA: TGTGCCAGCAGCGTGGGGGGTGGGGTTGCGGGAGGCAATGAGCAGTTCTTC

size: -
V: TRBV9
D: -
J: TRBJ1-1
CDR3: CASSVRSATEAFF
DNA: TGTGCCAGCAGCGTGAGATCTGCCACTGAAGCTTTCTTT

size: -
V: TRBV4-1
D: TRBD1
J: TRBJ1-1
CDR3: CASSQIDRGTEAFF
DNA: TGCGCCAGCAGCCAGATCGACAGGGGCACTGAAGCTTTCTTT

size: -
V: TRBV12-5
D: TRBD2
J: TRBJ2-1
CDR3: CASGLIAGGPYNEQFF
DNA: TGTGCTAGTGGTTTAATAGCGGGGGGCCCCTACAATGAGCAGTTCTTC

size: -
V: TRBV28
D: TRBD1
J: TRBJ2-1
CDR3: CASSSPDRGGDEQFF
DNA: TGTGCCAGCAGTTCGCCCGACAGGGGAGGAGATGAGCAGTTCTTC

size: once
V: TRBV11-2
D: TRBD2
J: TRBJ2-1
CDR3: CASSLRGESYNEQFF
DNA: TGTGCCAGCAGCCTCCGGGGGGAGTCCTACAATGAGCAGTTCTTC

size: -
V: TRBV7-9
D: -
J: TRBJ2-2
CDR3: CASSFYVGVSNTGELFF
DNA: TGTGCCAGCAGCTTCTATGTAGGAGTGTCGAACACCGGGGAGCTGTTTTTT

size: -
V: TRBV9
D: -
J: TRBJ2-7
CDR3: CASSVEGSGTYEQYF
DNA: TGTGCCAGCAGCGTAGAGGGTAGCGGCACCTACGAGCAGTACTTC

size: -
V: TRBV19
D: TRBD1
J: TRBJ2-7
CDR3: CASSKGQGGSYEQYF
DNA: TGTGCCAGTAGTAAGGGACAGGGGGGATCCTACGAGCAGTACTTC

size: few
V: TRBV28
D: -
J: TRBJ1-5
CDR3: CASSSWDMGLNGNQPQHF
DNA: TGTGCCAGCAGCAGCTGGGACATGGGCTTGAATGGCAATCAGCCCCAGCATTTT

size: -
V: TRBV30
D: -
J: TRBJ2-1
CDR3: CAWSAGLRQFF
DNA: TGTGCCTGGAGTGCAGGATTGAGGCAGTTCTTC

size: -
V: TRBV5-6
D: TRBD2
J: TRBJ2-1
CDR3: CASSLWASGVQEQFF
DNA: TGTGCCAGCAGCTTGTGGGCTAGCGGGGTTCAGGAGCAGTTCTTC

size: -
V: TRBV7-9
D: TRBD1
J: TRBJ1-2
CDR3: CASSLKDRAYGYTF
DNA: TGTGCCAGCAGCTTGAAGGACAGGGCCTATGGCTACACCTTC

size: -
V: TRBV5-4
D: TRBD1
J: TRBJ2-7
CDR3: CASSLGSGTAYEQYF
DNA: TGTGCCAGCAGCCTGGGGTCAGGGACAGCCTACGAGCAGTACTTC

size: -
V: TRBV19
D: TRBD1
J: TRBJ2-2
CDR3: CASRTYRGTGELFF
DNA: TGTGCCAGTAGGACTTACAGGGGCACCGGGGAGCTGTTTTTT

size: -
V: TRBV20-1
D: -
J: TRBJ2-3
CDR3: CSAPFTDTQYF
DNA: TGCAGTGCCCCCTTCACAGATACGCAGTATTTT

size: -
V: TRBV16
D: TRBD2
J: TRBJ2-1
CDR3: CASSQSGGGNEQFF
DNA: TGTGCCAGCAGCCAATCTGGGGGGGGGAATGAGCAGTTCTTC

size: -
V: TRBV6-5
D: TRBD1
J: TRBJ1-4
CDR3: CASSSSTTGIGEKLFF
DNA: TGTGCCAGCAGTTCATCCACGACAGGGATAGGCGAAAAACTGTTTTTT

size: -
V: TRBV27
D: TRBD2
J: TRBJ2-5
CDR3: CASSLIRLGGTETQYF
DNA: TGTGCCAGCAGTTTAATTCGTCTGGGGGGGACGGAGACCCAGTACTTC

size: -
V: TRBV7-6
D: -
J: TRBJ1-2
CDR3: CASSFDSGGNYGYTF
DNA: TGTGCCAGCAGCTTCGATTCTGGGGGGAACTATGGCTACACCTTC

size: -
V: TRBV4-1
D: -
J: TRBJ2-5
CDR3: CASSSVEETQYF
DNA: TGCGCCAGCAGTAGCGTAGAAGAGACCCAGTACTTC